This is a list of T cell receptor beta chains from one sample in a study of tumor-infiltrating lymphocytes in oesophageal squamous cell carcinoma. TCRdb reprocessed the PCR reads with MiXCR, giving one entry per CDR3 protein. The data contain approximately 20,000 distinct CDR3 sequences, around 41% of them singletons. Sequenced: normal esophageal tissue next to the tumor. The receptor set was obtained from a male donor with esophageal squamous cell carcinoma. CDR3s leave out the opening cysteine and the closing phenylalanine or tryptophan. The D gene is left open where the match is weak.

D	J	V	CDR3
TRBD1	TRBJ2-2	TRBV3-1	ASSGTGGTGELF
TRBD1	-	TRBV7-6	ASRRQGYNEQF
-	TRBJ2-1	TRBV9	ASSVQMNTEAF
-	TRBJ2-7	TRBV7-2	ASSFLGNYEQY
TRBD2	TRBJ2-5	TRBV12-3/TRBV12-4	ASRAGLAGTETQY
TRBD1	TRBJ2-2	TRBV2	ASKPQGAGGELF
-	TRBJ2-5	TRBV6-1	ASSELQETQY
-	TRBJ1-6	TRBV27	ASSLVAVFSPLH
-	-	TRBV28	ASREDNYNEQF
TRBD2	-	TRBV12-3/TRBV12-4	ASSFEGGRYNEQF
TRBD2	TRBJ2-1	TRBV27	ASSPLPRLAGFNEQF
-	TRBJ2-5	TRBV9	ASSVAAQETQY
TRBD2	TRBJ2-3	TRBV5-1	ASSPRGLAGSTDTQY
-	TRBJ2-3	TRBV7-9	ASSLISTTDTQY
TRBD2	TRBJ2-2	TRBV7-6	ASSLPAGGGNTGELF
-	-	TRBV7-2	ASSLNLAFEQY
-	TRBJ2-5	TRBV7-2	ASSLNLGRSNEQY
-	-	TRBV28	ASSLQGSYEQY
-	-	TRBV7-8	ASSPKQGPGLRYGYT
-	TRBJ2-3	TRBV7-2	ASSFDRFTDTQY
-	TRBJ2-1	TRBV6-1	ASSVSVGSYNEQF
TRBD1	-	TRBV7-6	ASSFEGQSDEQF
-	TRBJ2-6	TRBV7-2	AGSLDRGGGLHLR
TRBD2	TRBJ2-5	TRBV7-9	ASSLQGTSGNRGNEQY
TRBD2	TRBJ2-3	TRBV7-3	VSSGGASRETQY
TRBD1	-	TRBV7-6	ASSFGTARREQY
-	TRBJ1-2	TRBV20-1	SARDMTGFNYGYT
TRBD2	TRBJ2-7	TRBV28	ASSLETRAGVGEQY
TRBD2	TRBJ2-2	TRBV27	ASSRLAANTGELF
TRBD2	-	TRBV7-2	ASSNRLASSEQY
TRBD1	TRBJ2-3	TRBV28	ASSRDRGWTDTQY
TRBD1	TRBJ2-2	TRBV24-1	ATSDSDRGGDTGELF
-	TRBJ2-4	TRBV7-8	ASRITNTGELY
TRBD2	TRBJ2-3	TRBV4-1	ASSQVLAGVGDTQY
-	TRBJ2-7	TRBV7-2	ASSPSQGFYEQY
TRBD2	TRBJ2-2	TRBV28	ASLAGEVTGELF
-	TRBJ1-2	TRBV6-6	ASSYSSYGYT
TRBD1	TRBJ2-3	TRBV7-3	ASSLTQGASEDTQY
-	-	TRBV7-2	ASRGGYEQY
-	TRBJ2-3	TRBV10-1	ASSESIAADTQY